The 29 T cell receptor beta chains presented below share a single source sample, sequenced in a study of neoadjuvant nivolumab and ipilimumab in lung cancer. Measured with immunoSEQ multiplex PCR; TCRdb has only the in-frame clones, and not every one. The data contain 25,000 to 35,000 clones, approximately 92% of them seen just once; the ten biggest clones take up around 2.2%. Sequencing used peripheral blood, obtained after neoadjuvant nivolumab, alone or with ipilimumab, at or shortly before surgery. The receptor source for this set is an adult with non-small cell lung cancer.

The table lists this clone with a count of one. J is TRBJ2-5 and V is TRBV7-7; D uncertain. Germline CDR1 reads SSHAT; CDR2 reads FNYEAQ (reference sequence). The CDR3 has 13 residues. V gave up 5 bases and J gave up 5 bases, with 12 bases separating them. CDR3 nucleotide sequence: TGTGCCAGCAGCCGTGGGCCGAGGGAGACCCAGTACTTC. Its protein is CASSRGPRETQYF.

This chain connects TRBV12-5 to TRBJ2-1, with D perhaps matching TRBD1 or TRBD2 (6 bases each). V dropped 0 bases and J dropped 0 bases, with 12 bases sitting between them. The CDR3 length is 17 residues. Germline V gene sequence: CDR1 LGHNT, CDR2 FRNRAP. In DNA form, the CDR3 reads TGTGCTAGTGGTTTGGTACAAGGGGGGAGCTCCTACAATGAGCAGTTCTTC. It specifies CASGLVQGGSSYNEQFF. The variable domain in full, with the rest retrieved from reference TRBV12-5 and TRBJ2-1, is DARVTQTPRHKVTEMGQEVTMRCQPILGHNTVFWYRQTMMQGLELLAYFRNRAPLDDSGMPKDRFSAEMPDATLATLKIQPSEPRDSAVYFCASGLVQGGSSYNEQFFGPGTRLTVL.

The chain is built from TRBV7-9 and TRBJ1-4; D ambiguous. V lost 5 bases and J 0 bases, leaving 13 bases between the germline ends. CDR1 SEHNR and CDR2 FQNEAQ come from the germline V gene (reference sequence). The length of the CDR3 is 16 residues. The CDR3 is CASSPRGQSTNEKLFF. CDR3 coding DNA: TGTGCCAGCAGCCCCAGAGGGCAGTCAACTAATGAAAAACTGTTTTTT.

The CDR3 is CASSSDRANTEAFF. The CDR3 nucleotides read TGTGCCAGCAGCTCGGACCGCGCGAACACTGAAGCTTTCTTT. The V gene is TRBV28, the J gene TRBJ1-1; no firm D call. With 6 bases removed from V and 1 base from J, the gap between germline ends came to 12 bases. This CDR3 is built from 14 residues. Germline CDR1 is MDHEN and CDR2 is SYDVKM.

CDR3: CASSLVNNEQFF. For the CDR3, the DNA is TGTGCCAGCAGTTTGGTCAACAATGAGCAGTTCTTC. The J gene is TRBJ2-1, the V gene TRBV28, with D hard to call. Germline loops: CDR1 MDHEN, CDR2 SYDVKM. Between the trimmed V and J ends, which lost 3 bases and 5 bases, there was a span of 5 bases. The CDR3 totals 12 residues.

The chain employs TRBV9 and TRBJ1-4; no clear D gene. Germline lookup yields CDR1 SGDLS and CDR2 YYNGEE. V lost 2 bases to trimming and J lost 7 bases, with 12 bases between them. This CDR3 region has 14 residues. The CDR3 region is CASSVQAFSEKLFF. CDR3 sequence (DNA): TGTGCCAGCAGCGTCCAGGCGTTTAGTGAAAAACTGTTTTTT. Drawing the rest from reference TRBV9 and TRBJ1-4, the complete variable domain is DSGVTQTPKHLITATGQRVTLRCSPRSGDLSVYWYQQSLDQGLQFLIQYYNGEERAKGNILERFSAQQFPDLHSELNLSSLELGDSALYFCASSVQAFSEKLFFGSGTQLSVL.

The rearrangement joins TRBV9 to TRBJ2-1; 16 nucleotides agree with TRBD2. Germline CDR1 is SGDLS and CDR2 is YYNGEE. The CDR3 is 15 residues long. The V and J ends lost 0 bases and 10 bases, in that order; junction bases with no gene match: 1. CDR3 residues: CASSVEGLAGGEQFF. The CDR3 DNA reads TGTGCCAGCAGCGTAGAGGGACTAGCGGGGGGGGAGCAGTTCTTC.

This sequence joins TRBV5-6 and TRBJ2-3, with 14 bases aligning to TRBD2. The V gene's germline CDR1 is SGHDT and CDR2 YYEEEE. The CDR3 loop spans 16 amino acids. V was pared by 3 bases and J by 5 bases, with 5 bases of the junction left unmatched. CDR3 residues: CASSSGTSGRIDTQYF. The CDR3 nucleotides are TGTGCCAGCAGCTCTGGGACTAGCGGGAGAATAGATACGCAGTATTTT.

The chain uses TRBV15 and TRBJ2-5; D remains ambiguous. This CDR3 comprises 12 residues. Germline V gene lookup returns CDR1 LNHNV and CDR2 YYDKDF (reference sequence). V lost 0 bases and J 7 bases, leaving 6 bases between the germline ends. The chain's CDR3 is CATSRDTVTQYF. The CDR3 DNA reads TGTGCCACCAGCAGAGATACGGTGACCCAGTACTTC. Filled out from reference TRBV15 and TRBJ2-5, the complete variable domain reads DAMVIQNPRYQVTQFGKPVTLSCSQTLNHNVMYWYQQKSSQAPKLLFHYYDKDFNNEADTPDNFQSRRPNTSFCFLDIRSPGLGDTAMYLCATSRDTVTQYFGPGTRLLVL.

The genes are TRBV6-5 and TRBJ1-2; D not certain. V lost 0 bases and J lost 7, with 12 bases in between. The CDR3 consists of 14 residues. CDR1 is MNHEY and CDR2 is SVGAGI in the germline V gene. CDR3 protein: CASSYSTLRSGYTF. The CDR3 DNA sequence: TGTGCCAGCAGTTACTCTACCCTGAGGTCTGGCTACACCTTC.

CDR3 protein: CASSVGQLSYGLFF. DNA for the CDR3: TGTGCCAGCAGCGTGGGACAGCTATCTTACGGTTTGTTTTTT. The chain uses TRBV9 and TRBJ1-4; 7 bases are a match to TRBD1. This CDR3 is 14 amino acids long. CDR1 SGDLS and CDR2 YYNGEE come from the germline V gene. V trimming: 2 bases; J trimming: 15 bases; junction bases outside the gene matches: 13.

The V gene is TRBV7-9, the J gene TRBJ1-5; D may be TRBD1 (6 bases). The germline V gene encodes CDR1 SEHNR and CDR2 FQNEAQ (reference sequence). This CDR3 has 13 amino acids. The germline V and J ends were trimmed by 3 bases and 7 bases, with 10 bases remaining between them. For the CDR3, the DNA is TGTGCCAGCAGCTTCAGGGGTCTCCAGCCCCAGCATTTT. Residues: CASSFRGLQPQHF. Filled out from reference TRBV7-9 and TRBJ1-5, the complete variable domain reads DTGVSQNPRHKITKRGQNVTFRCDPISEHNRLYWYRQTLGQGPEFLTYFQNEAQLEKSRLLSDRFSAERPKGSFSTLEIQRTEQGDSAMYLCASSFRGLQPQHFGDGTRLSIL.

CDR3 in DNA: TGTGCCAGCAGTAGACAGGTTGATGGCGAGCAGTACTTC. It is translated as CASSRQVDGEQYF. V is TRBV7-7 and J is TRBJ2-7; tentative D call: TRBD1 (6 bases). Trimming left V 6 bases short and J 6 bases short, with 15 bases between. Germline V gene lookup returns CDR1 SSHAT and CDR2 FNYEAQ (reference sequence). The CDR3 is made up of 13 amino acids. Variable domain in full (rest from reference TRBV7-7 and TRBJ2-7): GAGVSQSPRYKVTKRGQDVTLRCDPISSHATLYWYQQALGQGPEFLTYFNYEAQPDKSGLPSDRFSAERPEGSISTLTIQRTEQRDSAMYRCASSRQVDGEQYFGPGTRLTVT.

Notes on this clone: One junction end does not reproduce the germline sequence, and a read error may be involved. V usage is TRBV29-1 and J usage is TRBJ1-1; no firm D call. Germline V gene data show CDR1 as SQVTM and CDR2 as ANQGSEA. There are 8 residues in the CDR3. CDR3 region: CSVPASPF. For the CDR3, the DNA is TGCAGCGTTCCCGCCTCCCCCTTT.

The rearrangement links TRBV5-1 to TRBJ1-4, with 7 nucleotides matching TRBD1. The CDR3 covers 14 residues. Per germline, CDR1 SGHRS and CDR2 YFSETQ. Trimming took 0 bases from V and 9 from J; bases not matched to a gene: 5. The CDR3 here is CASSLGAGGKKLFF. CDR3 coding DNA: TGCGCCAGCAGCTTGGGGGCAGGGGGAAAAAAACTGTTTTTT. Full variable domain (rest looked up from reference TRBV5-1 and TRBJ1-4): KAGVTQTPRYLIKTRGQQVTLSCSPISGHRSVSWYQQTPGQGLQFLFEYFSETQRNKGNFPGRFSGRQFSNSRSEMNVSTLELGDSALYLCASSLGAGGKKLFFGSGTQLSVL.

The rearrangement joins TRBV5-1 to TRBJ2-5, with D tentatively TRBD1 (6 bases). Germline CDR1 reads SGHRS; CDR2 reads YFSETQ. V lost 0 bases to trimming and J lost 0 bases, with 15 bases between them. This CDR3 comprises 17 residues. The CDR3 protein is CASSLGTDSTHQETQYF. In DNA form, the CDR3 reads TGCGCCAGCAGCTTGGGAACGGACAGCACTCACCAAGAGACCCAGTACTTC.

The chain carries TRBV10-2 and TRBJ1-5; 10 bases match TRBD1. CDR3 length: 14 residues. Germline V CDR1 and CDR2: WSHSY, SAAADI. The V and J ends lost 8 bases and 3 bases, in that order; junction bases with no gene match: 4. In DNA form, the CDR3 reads TGCGCCAGCGGGACAGGGGAACTCAATCAGCCCCAGCATTTT. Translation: CASGTGELNQPQHF.

CDR3 sequence reads: CASSLIGATNEKLFF. In nucleotides, the CDR3 is TGTGCCAGCAGTTTGATTGGGGCAACTAATGAAAAACTGTTTTTT. The chain carries TRBV27 and TRBJ1-4; D unclear. The CDR3 spans 15 residues. The V end lost 3 bases, the J end lost 0 bases, and 8 bases lay between the germline ends. Germline V gives CDR1 MNHEY, CDR2 SMNVEV (reference sequence).

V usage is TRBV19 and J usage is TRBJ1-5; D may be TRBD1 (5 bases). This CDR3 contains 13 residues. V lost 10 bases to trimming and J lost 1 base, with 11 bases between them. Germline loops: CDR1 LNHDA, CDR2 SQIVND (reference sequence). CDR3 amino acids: CATRDSSNQPQHF. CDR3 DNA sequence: TGTGCCACACGGGACTCGAGCAATCAGCCCCAGCATTTT.

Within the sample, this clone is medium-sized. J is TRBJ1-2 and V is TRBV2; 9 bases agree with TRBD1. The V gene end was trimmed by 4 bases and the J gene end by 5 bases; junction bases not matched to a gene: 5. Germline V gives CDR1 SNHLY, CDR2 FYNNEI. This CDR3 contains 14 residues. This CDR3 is CASSVGQGRYGYTF. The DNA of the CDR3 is TGTGCCAGCAGTGTGGGACAGGGTAGATATGGCTACACCTTC.

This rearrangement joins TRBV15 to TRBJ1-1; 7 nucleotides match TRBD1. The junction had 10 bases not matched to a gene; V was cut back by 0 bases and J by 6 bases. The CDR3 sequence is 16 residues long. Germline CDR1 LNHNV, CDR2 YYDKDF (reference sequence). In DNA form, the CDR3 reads TGTGCCACCAGCAGAGATGCGTCAGGGGGTAAGGCTGAAGCTTTCTTT. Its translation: CATSRDASGGKAEAFF.

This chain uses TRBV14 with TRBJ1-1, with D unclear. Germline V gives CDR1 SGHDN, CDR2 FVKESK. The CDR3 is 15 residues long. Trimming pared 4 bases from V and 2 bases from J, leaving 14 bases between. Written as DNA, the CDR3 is TGTGCCAGCAGCCCGCTCGGGAAGGGAAACACTGAAGCTTTCTTT. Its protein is CASSPLGKGNTEAFF.

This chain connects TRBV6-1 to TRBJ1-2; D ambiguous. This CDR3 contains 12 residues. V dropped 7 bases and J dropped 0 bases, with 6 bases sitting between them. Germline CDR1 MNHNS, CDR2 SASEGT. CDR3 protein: CASTPSNYGYTF. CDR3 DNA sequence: TGTGCCAGCACCCCTTCTAACTATGGCTACACCTTC.

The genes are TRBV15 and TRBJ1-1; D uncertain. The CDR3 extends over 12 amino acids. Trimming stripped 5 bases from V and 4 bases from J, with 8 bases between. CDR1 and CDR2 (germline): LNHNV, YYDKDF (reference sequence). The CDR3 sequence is CATSLGSTEAFF. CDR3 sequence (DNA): TGTGCCACCAGCTTGGGGAGCACTGAAGCTTTCTTT.

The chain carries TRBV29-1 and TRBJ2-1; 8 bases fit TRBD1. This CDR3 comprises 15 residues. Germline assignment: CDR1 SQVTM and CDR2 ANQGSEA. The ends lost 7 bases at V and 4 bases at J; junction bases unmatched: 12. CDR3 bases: TGCAGCGCCCGTTATGTGGGACAGGTGTACAATGAGCAGTTCTTC. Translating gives CSARYVGQVYNEQFF.

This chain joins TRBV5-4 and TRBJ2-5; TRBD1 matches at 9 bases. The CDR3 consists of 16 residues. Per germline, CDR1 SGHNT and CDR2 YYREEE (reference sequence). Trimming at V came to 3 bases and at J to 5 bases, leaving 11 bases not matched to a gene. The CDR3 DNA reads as TGTGCCAGCAGCTCCTATCGACAGGGGGTACGGGAGACCCAGTACTTC. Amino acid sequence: CASSSYRQGVRETQYF.

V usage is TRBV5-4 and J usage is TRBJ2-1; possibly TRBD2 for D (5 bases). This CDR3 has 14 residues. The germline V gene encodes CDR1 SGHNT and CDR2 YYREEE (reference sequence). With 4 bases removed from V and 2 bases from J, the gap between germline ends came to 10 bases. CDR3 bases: TGTGCCAGCAGCCGCGGGCGGGCCTACAATGAGCAGTTCTTC. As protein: CASSRGRAYNEQFF.

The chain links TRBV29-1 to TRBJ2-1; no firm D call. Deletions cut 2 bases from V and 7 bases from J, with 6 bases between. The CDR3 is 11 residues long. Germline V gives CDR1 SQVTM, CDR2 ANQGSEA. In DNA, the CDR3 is TGCAGCGTTGAAAATTGGAATGAGCAGTTCTTC. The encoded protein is CSVENWNEQFF.

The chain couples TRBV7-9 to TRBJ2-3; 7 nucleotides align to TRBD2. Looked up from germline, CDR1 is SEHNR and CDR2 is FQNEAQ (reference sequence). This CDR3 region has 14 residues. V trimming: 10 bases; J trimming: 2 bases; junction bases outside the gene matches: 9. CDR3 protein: CATSSSGNTDTQYF. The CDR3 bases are TGTGCCACCTCATCAAGCGGGAACACAGATACGCAGTATTTT.